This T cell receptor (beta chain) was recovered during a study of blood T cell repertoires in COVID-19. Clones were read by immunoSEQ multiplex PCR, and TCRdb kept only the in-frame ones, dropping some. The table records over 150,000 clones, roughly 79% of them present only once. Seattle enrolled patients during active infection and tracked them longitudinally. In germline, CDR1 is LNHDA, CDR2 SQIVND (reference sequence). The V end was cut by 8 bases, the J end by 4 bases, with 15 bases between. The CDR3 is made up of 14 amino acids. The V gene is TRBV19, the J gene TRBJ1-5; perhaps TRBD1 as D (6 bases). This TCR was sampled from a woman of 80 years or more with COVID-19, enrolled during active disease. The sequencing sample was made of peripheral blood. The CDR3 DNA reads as TGTGCCAGTGGGTCACAGGGTGTAAATCAGCCCCAGCATTTT. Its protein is CASGSQGVNQPQHF.